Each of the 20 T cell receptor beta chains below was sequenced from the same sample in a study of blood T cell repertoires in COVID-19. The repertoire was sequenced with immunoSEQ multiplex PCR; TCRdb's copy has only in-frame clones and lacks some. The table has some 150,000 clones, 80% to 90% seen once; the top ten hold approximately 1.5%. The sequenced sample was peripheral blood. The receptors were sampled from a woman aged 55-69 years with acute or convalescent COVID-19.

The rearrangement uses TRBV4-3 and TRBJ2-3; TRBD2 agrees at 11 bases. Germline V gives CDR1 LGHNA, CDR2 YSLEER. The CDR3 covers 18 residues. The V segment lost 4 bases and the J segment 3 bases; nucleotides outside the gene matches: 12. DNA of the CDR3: TGCGCCAGCAGCCGTAACCCGAGGGCTAGCGGGGGGACAGATACGCAGTATTTT. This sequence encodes CASSRNPRASGGTDTQYF.

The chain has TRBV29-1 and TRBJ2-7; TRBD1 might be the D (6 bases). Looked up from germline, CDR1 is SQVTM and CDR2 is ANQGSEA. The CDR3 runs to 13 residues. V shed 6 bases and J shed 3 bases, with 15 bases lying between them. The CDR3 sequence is CSVDGQSGYEQYF. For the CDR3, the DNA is TGCAGCGTCGATGGACAGTCCGGCTACGAGCAGTACTTC.

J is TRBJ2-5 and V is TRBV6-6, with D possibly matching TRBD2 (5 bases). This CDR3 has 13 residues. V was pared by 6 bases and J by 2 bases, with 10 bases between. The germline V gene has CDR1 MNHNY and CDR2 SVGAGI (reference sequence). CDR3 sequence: CASSWGEQETQYF. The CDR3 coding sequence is TGTGCCAGCAGCTGGGGAGAACAAGAGACCCAGTACTTC.

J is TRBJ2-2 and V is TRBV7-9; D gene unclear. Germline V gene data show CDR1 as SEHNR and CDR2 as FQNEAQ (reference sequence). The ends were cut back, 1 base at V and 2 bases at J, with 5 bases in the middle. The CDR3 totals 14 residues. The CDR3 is CASSLDSNTGELFF. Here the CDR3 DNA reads TGTGCCAGCAGCTTAGACAGTAACACCGGGGAGCTGTTTTTT. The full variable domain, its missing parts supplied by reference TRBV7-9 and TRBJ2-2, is DTGVSQNPRHKITKRGQNVTFRCDPISEHNRLYWYRQTLGQGPEFLTYFQNEAQLEKSRLLSDRFSAERPKGSFSTLEIQRTEQGDSAMYLCASSLDSNTGELFFGEGSRLTVL.

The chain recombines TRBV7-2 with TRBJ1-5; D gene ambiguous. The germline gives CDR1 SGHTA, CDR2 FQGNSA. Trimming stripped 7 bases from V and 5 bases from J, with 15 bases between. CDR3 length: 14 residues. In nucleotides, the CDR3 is TGTGCCAGCACCCCACCGGGTCCTTATCAGCCCCAGCATTTT. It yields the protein CASTPPGPYQPQHF.

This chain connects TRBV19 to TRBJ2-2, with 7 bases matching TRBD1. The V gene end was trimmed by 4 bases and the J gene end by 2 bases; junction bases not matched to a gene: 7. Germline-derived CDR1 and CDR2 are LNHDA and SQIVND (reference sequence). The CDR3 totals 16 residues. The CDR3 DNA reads TGTGCCAGTAGTACCCGACAGGGAATAAACACCGGGGAGCTGTTTTTT. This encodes CASSTRQGINTGELFF.

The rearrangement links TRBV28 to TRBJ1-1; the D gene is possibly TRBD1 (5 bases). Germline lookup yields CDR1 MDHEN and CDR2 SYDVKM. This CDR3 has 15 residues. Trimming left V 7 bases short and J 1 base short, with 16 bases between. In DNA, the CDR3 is TGTGCCAGCAATCAAGGGGCAGGGCCGAACACTGAAGCTTTCTTT. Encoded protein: CASNQGAGPNTEAFF.

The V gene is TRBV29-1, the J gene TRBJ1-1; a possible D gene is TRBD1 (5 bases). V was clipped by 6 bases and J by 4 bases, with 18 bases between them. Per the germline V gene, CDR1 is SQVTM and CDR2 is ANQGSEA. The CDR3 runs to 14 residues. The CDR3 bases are TGCAGCGTCGATGGACCGAGTAGGGGCACTGAAGCTTTCTTT. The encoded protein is CSVDGPSRGTEAFF.

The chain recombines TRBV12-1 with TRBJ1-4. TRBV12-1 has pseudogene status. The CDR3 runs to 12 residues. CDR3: CASSGNGEKLFF. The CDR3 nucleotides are TGTGCCAGCAGCGGAAACGGGGAAAAACTGTTTTTT.

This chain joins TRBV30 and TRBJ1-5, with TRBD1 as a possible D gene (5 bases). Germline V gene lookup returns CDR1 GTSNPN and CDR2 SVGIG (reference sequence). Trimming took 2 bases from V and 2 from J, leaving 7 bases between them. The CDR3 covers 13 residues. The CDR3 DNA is TGTGCCTGGAGTAGCAGGGGCAATCAGCCCCAGCATTTT. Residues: CAWSSRGNQPQHF.

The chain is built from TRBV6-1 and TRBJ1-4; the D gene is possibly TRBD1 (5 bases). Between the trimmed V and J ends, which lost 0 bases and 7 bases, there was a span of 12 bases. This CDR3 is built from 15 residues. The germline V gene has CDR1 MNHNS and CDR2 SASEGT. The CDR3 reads CASSEAAGLGEKLFF. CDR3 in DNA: TGTGCCAGCAGTGAAGCGGCAGGGTTGGGTGAAAAACTGTTTTTT.

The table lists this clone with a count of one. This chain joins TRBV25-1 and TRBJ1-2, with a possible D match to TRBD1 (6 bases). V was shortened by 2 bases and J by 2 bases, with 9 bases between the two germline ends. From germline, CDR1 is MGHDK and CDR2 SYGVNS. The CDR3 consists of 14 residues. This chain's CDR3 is CASSEEGGNYGYTF. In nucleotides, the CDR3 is TGTGCCAGCAGTGAAGAGGGGGGGAACTATGGCTACACCTTC.

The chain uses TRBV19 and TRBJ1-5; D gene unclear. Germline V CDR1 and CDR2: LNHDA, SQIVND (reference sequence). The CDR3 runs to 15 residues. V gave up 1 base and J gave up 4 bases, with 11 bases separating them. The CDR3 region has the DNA TGTGCCAGTAGTATAGTGGCACAACCTAATCAGCCCCAGCATTTT. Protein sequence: CASSIVAQPNQPQHF.

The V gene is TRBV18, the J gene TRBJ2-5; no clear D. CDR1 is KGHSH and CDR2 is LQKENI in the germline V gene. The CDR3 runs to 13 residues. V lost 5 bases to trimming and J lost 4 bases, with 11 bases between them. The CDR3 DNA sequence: TGTGCCAGCTCATCCCCATACAGAGAGACCCAGTACTTC. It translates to CASSSPYRETQYF.

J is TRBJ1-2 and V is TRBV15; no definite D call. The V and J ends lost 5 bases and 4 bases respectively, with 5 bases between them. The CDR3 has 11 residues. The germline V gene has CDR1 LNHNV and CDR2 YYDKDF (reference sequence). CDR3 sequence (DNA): TGTGCCACCAGCTCGGGCTATGGCTACACCTTC. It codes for CATSSGYGYTF.

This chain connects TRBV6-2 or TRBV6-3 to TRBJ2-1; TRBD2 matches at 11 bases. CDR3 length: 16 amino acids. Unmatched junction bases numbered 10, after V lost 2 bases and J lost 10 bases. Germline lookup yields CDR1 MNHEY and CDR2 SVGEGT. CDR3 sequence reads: CASSYAIAGGQGEQFF. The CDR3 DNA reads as TGTGCCAGCAGTTACGCAATAGCGGGGGGGCAAGGGGAGCAGTTCTTC.

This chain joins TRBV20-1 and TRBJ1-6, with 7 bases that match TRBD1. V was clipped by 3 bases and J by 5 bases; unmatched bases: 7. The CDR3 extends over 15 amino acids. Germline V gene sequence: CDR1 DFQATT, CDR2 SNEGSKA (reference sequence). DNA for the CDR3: TGCAGTGCTAGTCCCCAGACAGGGAATAATTCACCCCTCCACTTT. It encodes CSASPQTGNNSPLHF.

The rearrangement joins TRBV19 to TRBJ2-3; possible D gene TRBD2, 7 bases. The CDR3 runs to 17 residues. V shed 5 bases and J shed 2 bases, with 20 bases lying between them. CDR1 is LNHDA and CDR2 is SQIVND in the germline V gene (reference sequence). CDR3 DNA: TGTGCCAGTAGTGCCCGGGGGCGGGGGACTAACACAGATACGCAGTATTTT. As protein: CASSARGRGTNTDTQYF.

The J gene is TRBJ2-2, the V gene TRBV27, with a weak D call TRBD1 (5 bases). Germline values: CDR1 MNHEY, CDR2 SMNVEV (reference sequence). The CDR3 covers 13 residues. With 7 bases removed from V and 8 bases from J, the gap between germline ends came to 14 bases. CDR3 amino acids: CASTSWAGGELFF. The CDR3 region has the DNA TGTGCCAGCACCTCTTGGGCAGGGGGGGAGCTGTTTTTT.

Here the CDR3 reads CASSYEEDRVNYGYTF. DNA of the CDR3: TGTGCCAGTAGTTACGAAGAGGACAGGGTAAACTATGGCTACACCTTC. The V and J genes are TRBV19 and TRBJ1-2; 8 nucleotides align to TRBD1. This CDR3 is built from 16 residues. With 5 bases clipped from V and 2 bases from J, the junction kept 10 bases outside the gene matches. Germline CDR1 reads LNHDA; CDR2 reads SQIVND (reference sequence).